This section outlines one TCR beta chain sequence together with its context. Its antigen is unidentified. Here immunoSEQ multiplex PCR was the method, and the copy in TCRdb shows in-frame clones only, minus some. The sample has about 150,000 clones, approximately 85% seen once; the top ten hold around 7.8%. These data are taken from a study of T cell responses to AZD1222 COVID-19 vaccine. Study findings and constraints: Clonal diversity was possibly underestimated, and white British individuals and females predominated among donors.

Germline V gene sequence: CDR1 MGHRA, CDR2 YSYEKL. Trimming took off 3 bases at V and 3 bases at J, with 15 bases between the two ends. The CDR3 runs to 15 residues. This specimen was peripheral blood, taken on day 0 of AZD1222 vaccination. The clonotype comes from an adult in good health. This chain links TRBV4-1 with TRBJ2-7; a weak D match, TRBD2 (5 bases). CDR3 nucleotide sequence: TGCGCCAGCAGCCAGAATGCTAGCCCCCTCTACGAGCAGTACTTC. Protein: CASSQNASPLYEQYF.